The 5 T cell receptor beta chains in this list originate from one sample, sequenced in a study of shared clonotypes between healthy human individuals. Only in-frame clones appear in the TCRdb table, and some are missing; sequencing was by immunoSEQ multiplex PCR. The sample carries under 1,100,000 clones, 65% to 80% recorded once. The sequencing sample was made of memory CD4+ T cells sorted from blood. This sample's subset: CD45RA-negative fraction. The receptor set was obtained from a man aged 18 to 30 in good health.

This sequence joins TRBV7-9 and TRBJ1-1; 7 bases align to TRBD1. The CDR3 loop spans 14 amino acids. Losses at the gene ends were 5 bases for V and 3 bases for J; bases not matched to a gene: 6. Germline assignment: CDR1 SEHNR and CDR2 FQNEAQ (reference sequence). CDR3 in DNA: TGTGCCAGCAGCCCCCCTGGGACAGACACTGAAGCTTTCTTT. Its translation is CASSPPGTDTEAFF.

The chain uses TRBV7-3 and TRBJ2-1, with TRBD2 identical over 9 bases. J gave up 5 bases and V 4 bases, and 9 bases lay outside the gene matches. Per germline, CDR1 SGHTA and CDR2 FQGTGA. CDR3 length equals 16 residues. Here the CDR3 reads CASSSSGLAPDNEQFF. CDR3 nucleotide sequence: TGTGCCAGCAGCTCCAGCGGACTAGCGCCTGACAATGAGCAGTTCTTC.

The chain uses TRBV2 and TRBJ1-6; a weak D match, TRBD1 (5 bases). The CDR3 covers 14 residues. CDR1 SNHLY and CDR2 FYNNEI come from the germline V gene. V was pared by 6 bases and J by 7 bases, with 13 bases between. The CDR3, as DNA: TGTGCCAGCAGGCGGGACCCCGGGAATTCACCCCTCCACTTT. Protein: CASRRDPGNSPLHF.

CDR3 in amino acids: CASSPTRGAHGELFF. The CDR3 coding sequence is TGTGCCAGCAGCCCGACCAGGGGGGCCCACGGGGAGCTGTTTTTT. The chain is built from TRBV7-9 and TRBJ2-2, with D perhaps matching TRBD1 (7 bases). The CDR3 length is 15 residues. The V and J ends lost 5 bases and 7 bases respectively, with 17 bases between them. Germline assignment: CDR1 SEHNR and CDR2 FQNEAQ (reference sequence).

The chain links TRBV6-6 to TRBJ1-4; TRBD1 matches 7 bases. CDR1 and CDR2 from the germline V gene are MNHNY and SVGAGI (reference sequence). The J segment lost 8 bases and the V segment lost 8 bases, leaving 5 bases of the junction unmatched. This CDR3 spans 12 amino acids. The CDR3 DNA is TGTGCCAGCGGATCACAGGGGGAAAAACTGTTTTTT. Its protein is CASGSQGEKLFF.